The clone carrying this TCR beta chain was recorded many times. Its antigen is unidentified. TCRdb used MiXCR to reprocess the reads, holding one entry per CDR3 protein. The data hold roughly 65,000 distinct CDR3 sequences, with almost 50% observed a single time. This specimen belongs to a study of type 1 regulatory T cells. CDR1 SNHLY and CDR2 FYNNEI come from the germline V gene. The V end was cut by 10 bases, the J end by 5 bases, with 12 bases between. The CDR3 loop spans 11 amino acids. Study-level findings and limits: Type 1 regulatory T cells had a more restricted TCR repertoire than non-type 1 regulatory T cells.

The sequence was obtained from a human donor in good health. Sequenced: cultured non-Tr1 T cells, either the whole culture or a sorted T cell fraction (not recorded which). J is TRBJ2-7 and V is TRBV2; possible D gene TRBD2, 5 bases. CDR3 nucleotides: TGTGCCACCTCGGGAAACGACGAGCAGTACTTC. It codes for CATSGNDEQYF.